Below, 19 T cell receptor beta chains from the same sample are listed, as sequenced in a study of blood T cells in healthy people across ages. Sample-barcoded 5' priming and a J-beta primer mix drove a second PCR of 7 to 11 cycles. TCRdb reanalysed the 5' RACE reads using MiXCR and keeps one entry per CDR3 protein. The sample lists around 1.5 million distinct CDR3 sequences; almost 35% were seen once. Input material: blood. These receptors originate from a woman in her twenties or thirties in good health.

This rearrangement joins TRBV7-2 to TRBJ2-3, with 8 bases aligning to TRBD2. The CDR3 loop spans 18 amino acids. Germline CDR1 SGHTA, CDR2 FQGNSA. The V gene end was trimmed by 1 base and the J gene end by 4 bases; junction bases not matched to a gene: 13. CDR3 coding DNA: TGTGCCAGCAGCTTAGGAGTAGCGGGAAAACAGTTTTCAGATACGCAGTATTTT. Amino acids: CASSLGVAGKQFSDTQYF.

The table lists this clonotype with a few counts. CDR3 coding DNA: TGTGCCAGCAGTGAAGCGTCGTTTAGTGCGGGGGTCCTTTCCTACGAGCAGTACTTC. Translated: CASSEASFSAGVLSYEQYF. The chain links TRBV6-1 to TRBJ2-7, with 7 nucleotides matching TRBD2. V lost 0 bases, J lost 1 base, and 15 bases stayed unmatched. The CDR3 is 19 residues long. From germline, CDR1 is MNHNS and CDR2 SASEGT.

This clonotype was detected a few times. The V call is TRBV5-1, the J call TRBJ2-5, with 10 positions matching TRBD2. This CDR3 is built from 17 residues. With V trimmed by 0 bases and J by 5 bases, 10 bases remained unmatched. From germline, CDR1 is SGHRS and CDR2 YFSETQ. The CDR3 sequence: CASSLGSSGGPQETQYF. Here the CDR3 DNA reads TGCGCCAGCAGCTTGGGCTCTAGCGGGGGACCCCAGGAGACCCAGTACTTC. The whole variable domain, filled in from reference TRBV5-1 and TRBJ2-5, reads KAGVTQTPRYLIKTRGQQVTLSCSPISGHRSVSWYQQTPGQGLQFLFEYFSETQRNKGNFPGRFSGRQFSNSRSEMNVSTLELGDSALYLCASSLGSSGGPQETQYFGPGTRLLVL.

This clonotype has more than one count but fewer than ten. V is TRBV20-1 and J is TRBJ2-3; tentatively, D is TRBD2 (6 bases). Germline V gives CDR1 DFQATT, CDR2 SNEGSKA (reference sequence). V was pared by 4 bases and J by 0 bases, with 8 bases between. This CDR3 has 13 amino acids. CDR3 loop: CSANAGSTDTQYF. The CDR3 region has the DNA TGCAGTGCTAATGCGGGGAGCACAGATACGCAGTATTTT.

J is TRBJ1-1 and V is TRBV12-3 or TRBV12-4, with TRBD1 identical over 9 bases. J lost 1 base, V lost 1 base, and 4 bases had no gene match. This CDR3 comprises 16 residues. Here the CDR3 DNA reads TGTGCCAGCAGTTTAGGCTCGGGACAGGGGAACACTGAAGCTTTCTTT. Protein sequence: CASSLGSGQGNTEAFF.

This clonotype has a handful of counts. This chain uses TRBV6-5 with TRBJ2-2; 7 bases line up with TRBD2. This CDR3 spans 16 amino acids. The trim removed 2 bases at V and 3 bases at J, leaving 6 bases unmatched. Germline lookup yields CDR1 MNHEY and CDR2 SVGAGI. CDR3 nucleotide sequence: TGTGCCAGCAGTTACGGGGCGGGGGACTACACCGGGGAGCTGTTTTTT. Its protein is CASSYGAGDYTGELFF.

In nucleotides, the CDR3 is TGCGCCAGCAGCAAAATAGCGGGAGTTGACAATGAGCAGTTCTTC. Encoded protein: CASSKIAGVDNEQFF. The gene calls are TRBV5-1 and TRBJ2-1; 9 positions agree with TRBD2. The CDR3 runs 15 residues. Germline loops: CDR1 SGHRS, CDR2 YFSETQ. V lost 4 bases and J lost 5; bases outside the gene matches: 7.

The chain links TRBV6-6 to TRBJ1-6; D is perhaps TRBD1 (5 bases). The V gene's germline CDR1 is MNHNY and CDR2 SVGAGI (reference sequence). V lost 2 bases and J 7 bases, leaving 18 bases between the germline ends. CDR3 size: 17 residues. The CDR3 here is CASSYRPEEGINSPLHF. The CDR3 region has the DNA TGTGCCAGCAGTTACCGTCCCGAAGAGGGGATCAATTCACCCCTCCACTTT.

The rearrangement links TRBV6-2 or TRBV6-3 to TRBJ2-1; D is perhaps TRBD2 (5 bases). Germline V lookup: CDR1 MNHEY, CDR2 SVGEGT. V was cut by 6 bases and J by 6 bases, with 12 bases left in between. The CDR3 totals 13 residues. CDR3 sequence (DNA): TGTGCCAGCAGGTACGGGGTGGGCAATGAGCAGTTCTTC. Amino acid sequence: CASRYGVGNEQFF.

The chain couples TRBV4-1 to TRBJ1-5, with D unresolved. CDR1 is MGHRA, CDR2 YSYEKL, per germline. The CDR3 length is 10 residues. Trimming pared 7 bases from V and 6 bases from J, leaving 4 bases between. CDR3 amino acids: CASKTQPQHF. In DNA form, the CDR3 reads TGCGCCAGCAAAACTCAGCCCCAGCATTTT.

CDR3 bases: TGCAGTGCTAGAAGGGAACCCAGGAACACCGGGGAGCTGTTTTTT. Encoded protein: CSARREPRNTGELFF. The chain joins TRBV20-1 to TRBJ2-2; D is undetermined. The V end lost 2 bases, the J end lost 1 base, and 11 bases lay between the germline ends. The germline CDR1 and CDR2 sequences are DFQATT and SNEGSKA (reference sequence). CDR3 length: 15 amino acids.

CDR3 sequence reads: CASKGPVMGNQPQHF. As DNA, the CDR3 is TGTGCCAGCAAGGGCCCAGTGATGGGCAATCAGCCCCAGCATTTT. J is TRBJ1-5 and V is TRBV6-1; D gene unclear. The CDR3 runs 15 residues. Trimming cost V 7 bases and J 2 bases, with 15 bases left between them. Germline CDR1 MNHNS, CDR2 SASEGT.

The table lists this clonotype with a few counts. The chain joins TRBV20-1 to TRBJ2-3; D is unresolved. Germline V gene data show CDR1 as DFQATT and CDR2 as SNEGSKA (reference sequence). This CDR3 has 12 residues. V lost 2 bases and J 9 bases, leaving 12 bases between the germline ends. The CDR3: CSARLEHATQYF. DNA for the CDR3: TGCAGTGCTAGACTCGAGCACGCGACGCAGTATTTT.

The CDR3 here is CASSQGLGTGYGYTF. The CDR3 nucleotides read TGCGCCAGCAGCCAAGGGTTAGGGACAGGGTACGGCTACACCTTC. The chain carries TRBV4-1 and TRBJ1-2, with 9 bases identical to TRBD1. CDR3 length: 15 amino acids. With 1 base clipped from V and 8 bases from J, the junction kept 8 bases outside the gene matches. Germline assignment: CDR1 MGHRA and CDR2 YSYEKL.

In DNA form, the CDR3 reads TGTGCCAGCAGTTACATGCGTCTGGCAGGGGACTATGGCTACACCTTC. Protein: CASSYMRLAGDYGYTF. The chain recombines TRBV6-6 with TRBJ1-2; TRBD1 is a possible D gene (6 bases). This CDR3 has 16 residues. Trimming stripped 2 bases from V and 3 bases from J, with 16 bases between. Germline V gives CDR1 MNHNY, CDR2 SVGAGI (reference sequence).

This clonotype appeared a single time. Given a much more abundant clone one base away, this may be a read error. The genes are TRBV11-2 and TRBJ2-6, with D possibly matching TRBD1 (6 bases). Trimming took 5 bases from V and 0 from J, leaving 20 bases between them. The CDR3 is 19 residues long. Per germline, CDR1 SGHAT and CDR2 FQNNGV. The CDR3: CASSPRSGTRNSGANVLTF. CDR3 sequence (DNA): TGTGCCAGCAGCCCAAGGTCGGGGACACGTAACTCTGGGGCCAACGTCCTGACTTTC.

In its sample, this clonotype was seen a few times. V and J are TRBV20-1 and TRBJ2-7, with 11 bases aligning to TRBD2. This CDR3 spans 13 amino acids. The ends lost 5 bases at V and 5 bases at J; junction bases unmatched: 5. Germline V gives CDR1 DFQATT, CDR2 SNEGSKA (reference sequence). CDR3 sequence: CSALAGGSDEQYF. The CDR3 bases are TGCAGTGCTCTAGCGGGGGGCAGTGACGAGCAGTACTTC.

The J gene is TRBJ2-1, the V gene TRBV29-1; the D gene could be TRBD1 or TRBD2 (5 bases each). Germline V CDR1 and CDR2: SQVTM, ANQGSEA. Trimming left V 3 bases short and J 8 bases short, with 11 bases between. CDR3 length equals 12 residues. The CDR3 spells CSVDRGADEQFF. CDR3 DNA sequence: TGCAGCGTTGATCGAGGGGCTGATGAGCAGTTCTTC.

The J gene is TRBJ2-7, the V gene TRBV9, with a tentative D call TRBD2 (7 bases). Germline V gives CDR1 SGDLS, CDR2 YYNGEE. The CDR3 length is 15 residues. Between the trimmed V and J ends, which lost 6 bases and 3 bases, there was a span of 19 bases. CDR3 in DNA: TGTGCCAGCACTCGGGGGGCGGACAGTGGCTACGAGCAGTACTTC. It translates to CASTRGADSGYEQYF.